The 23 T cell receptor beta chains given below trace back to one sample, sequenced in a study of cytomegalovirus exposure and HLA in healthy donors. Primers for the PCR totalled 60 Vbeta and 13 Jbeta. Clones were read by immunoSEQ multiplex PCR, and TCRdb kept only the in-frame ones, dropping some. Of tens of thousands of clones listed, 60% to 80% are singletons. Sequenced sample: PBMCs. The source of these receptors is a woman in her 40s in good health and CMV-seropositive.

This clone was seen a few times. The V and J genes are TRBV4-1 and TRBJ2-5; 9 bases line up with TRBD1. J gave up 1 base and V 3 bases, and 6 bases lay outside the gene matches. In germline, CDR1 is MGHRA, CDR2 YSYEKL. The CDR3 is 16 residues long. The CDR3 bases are TGCGCCAGCAGCCAGCCGACAGGGGGGATCCAAGAGACCCAGTACTTC. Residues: CASSQPTGGIQETQYF.

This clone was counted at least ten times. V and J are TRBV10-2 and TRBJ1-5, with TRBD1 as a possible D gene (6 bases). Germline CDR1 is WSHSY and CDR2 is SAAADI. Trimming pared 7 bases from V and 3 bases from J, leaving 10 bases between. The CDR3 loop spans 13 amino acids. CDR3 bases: TGCGCCAGCACCGGACAGTTCAATCAGCCCCAGCATTTT. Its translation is CASTGQFNQPQHF.

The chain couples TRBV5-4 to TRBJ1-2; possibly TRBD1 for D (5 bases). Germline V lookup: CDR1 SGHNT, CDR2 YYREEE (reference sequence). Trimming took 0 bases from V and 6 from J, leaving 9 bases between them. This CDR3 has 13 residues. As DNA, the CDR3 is TGTGCCAGCAGCTTGGTCGCAGGGAATGGCTACACCTTC. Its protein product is CASSLVAGNGYTF.

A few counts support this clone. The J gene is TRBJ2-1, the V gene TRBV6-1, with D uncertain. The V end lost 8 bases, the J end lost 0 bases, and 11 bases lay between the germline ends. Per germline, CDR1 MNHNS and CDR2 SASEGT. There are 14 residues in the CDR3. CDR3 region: CASRLPGSYNEQFF. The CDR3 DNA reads TGTGCCAGCCGACTTCCGGGCTCCTACAATGAGCAGTTCTTC.

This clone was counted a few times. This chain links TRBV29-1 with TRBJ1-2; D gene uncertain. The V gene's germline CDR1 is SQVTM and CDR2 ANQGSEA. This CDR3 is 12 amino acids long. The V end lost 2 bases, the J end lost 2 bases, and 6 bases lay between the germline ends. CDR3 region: CSVETGNYGYTF. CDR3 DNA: TGCAGCGTTGAAACGGGAAACTATGGCTACACCTTC.

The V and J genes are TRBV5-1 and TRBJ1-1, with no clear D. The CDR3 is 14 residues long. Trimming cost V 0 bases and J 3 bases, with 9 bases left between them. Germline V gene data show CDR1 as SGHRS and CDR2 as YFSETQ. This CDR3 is CASSLDLRDTEAFF. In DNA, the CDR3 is TGCGCCAGCAGCTTGGATTTACGGGACACTGAAGCTTTCTTT.

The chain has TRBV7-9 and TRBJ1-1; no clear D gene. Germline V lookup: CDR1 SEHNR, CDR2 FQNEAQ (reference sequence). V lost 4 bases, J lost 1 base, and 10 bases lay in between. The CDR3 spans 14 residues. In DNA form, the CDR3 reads TGTGCCAGCAGCTCGATGTCCGGGAACACTGAAGCTTTCTTT. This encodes CASSSMSGNTEAFF.

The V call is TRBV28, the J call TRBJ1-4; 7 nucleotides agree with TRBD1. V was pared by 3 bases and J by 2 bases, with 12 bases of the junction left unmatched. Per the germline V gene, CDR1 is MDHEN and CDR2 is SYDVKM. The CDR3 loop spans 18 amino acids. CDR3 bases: TGTGCCAGCAGTTTGAGGACGACAGGGTGGAAGACTAATGAAAAACTGTTTTTT. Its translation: CASSLRTTGWKTNEKLFF.

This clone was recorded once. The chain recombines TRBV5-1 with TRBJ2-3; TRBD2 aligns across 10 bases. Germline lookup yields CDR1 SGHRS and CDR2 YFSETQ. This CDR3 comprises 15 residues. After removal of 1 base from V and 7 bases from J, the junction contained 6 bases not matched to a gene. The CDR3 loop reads CASSLLASGRNTQYF. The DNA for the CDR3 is TGCGCCAGCAGCTTGTTGGCTAGCGGGAGAAATACGCAGTATTTT.

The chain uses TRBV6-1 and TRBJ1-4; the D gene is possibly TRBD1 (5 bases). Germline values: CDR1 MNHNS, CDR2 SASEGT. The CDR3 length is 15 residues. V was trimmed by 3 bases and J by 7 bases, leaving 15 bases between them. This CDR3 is CASSEVGGRSEKLFF. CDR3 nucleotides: TGTGCCAGCAGTGAGGTGGGGGGTAGGAGTGAAAAACTGTTTTTT.

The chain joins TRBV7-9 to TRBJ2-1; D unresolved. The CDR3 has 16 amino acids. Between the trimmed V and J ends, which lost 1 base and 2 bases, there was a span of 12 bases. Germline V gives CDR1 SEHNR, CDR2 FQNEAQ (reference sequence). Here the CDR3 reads CASSLVGSFPYNEQFF. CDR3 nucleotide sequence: TGTGCCAGCAGCTTAGTGGGTAGCTTCCCCTACAATGAGCAGTTCTTC.

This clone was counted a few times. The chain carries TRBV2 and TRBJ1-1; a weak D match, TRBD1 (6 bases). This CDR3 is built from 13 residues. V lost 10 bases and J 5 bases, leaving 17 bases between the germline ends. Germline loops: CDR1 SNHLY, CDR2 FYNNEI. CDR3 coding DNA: TGTGCCACCTCAGCGGGGGCGGGGACTGAAGCTTTCTTT. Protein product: CATSAGAGTEAFF. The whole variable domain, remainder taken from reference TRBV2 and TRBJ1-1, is EPEVTQTPSHQVTQMGQEVILRCVPISNHLYFYWYRQILGQKVEFLVSFYNNEISEKSEIFDDQFSVERPDGSNFTLKIRSTKLEDSAMYFCATSAGAGTEAFFGQGTRLTVV.

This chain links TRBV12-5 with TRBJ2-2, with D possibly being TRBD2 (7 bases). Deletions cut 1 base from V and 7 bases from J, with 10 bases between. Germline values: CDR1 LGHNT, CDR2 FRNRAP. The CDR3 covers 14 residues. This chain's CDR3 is CASGLDREGGELFF. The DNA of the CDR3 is TGTGCTAGTGGTTTGGACAGGGAGGGCGGGGAGCTGTTTTTT.

As DNA, the CDR3 is TGTGCCAGCAGCTCTACCCGGGGGGGGTCGTACTACGAGCAGTACTTC. Translation gives CASSSTRGGSYYEQYF. J is TRBJ2-7 and V is TRBV7-8; the match to TRBD2 covers 8 bases. V lost 4 bases and J lost 3; bases outside the gene matches: 11. The length of the CDR3 is 16 residues. Germline CDR1 SGHVS, CDR2 FQNEAQ.

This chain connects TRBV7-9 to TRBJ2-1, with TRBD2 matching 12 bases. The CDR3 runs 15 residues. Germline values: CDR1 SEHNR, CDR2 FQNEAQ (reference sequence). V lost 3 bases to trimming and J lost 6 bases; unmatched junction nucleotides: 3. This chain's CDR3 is CASSFLAGGLNEQFF. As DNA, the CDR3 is TGTGCCAGCAGCTTCCTAGCGGGGGGGCTCAATGAGCAGTTCTTC.

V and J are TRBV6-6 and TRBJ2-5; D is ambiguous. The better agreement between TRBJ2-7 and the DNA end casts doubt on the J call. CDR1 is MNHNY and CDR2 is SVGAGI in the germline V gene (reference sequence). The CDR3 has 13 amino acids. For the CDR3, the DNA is TGTGCCAGCAGTGCCTATGTCTCCTACGAGCAGTACTTC. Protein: CASSAYVSYEQYF.

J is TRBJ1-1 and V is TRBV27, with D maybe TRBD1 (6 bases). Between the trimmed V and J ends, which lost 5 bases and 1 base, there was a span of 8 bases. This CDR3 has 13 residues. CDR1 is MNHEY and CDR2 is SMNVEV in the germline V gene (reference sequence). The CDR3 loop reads CASSQQGNTEAFF. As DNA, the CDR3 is TGTGCCAGCAGTCAACAGGGGAACACTGAAGCTTTCTTT.

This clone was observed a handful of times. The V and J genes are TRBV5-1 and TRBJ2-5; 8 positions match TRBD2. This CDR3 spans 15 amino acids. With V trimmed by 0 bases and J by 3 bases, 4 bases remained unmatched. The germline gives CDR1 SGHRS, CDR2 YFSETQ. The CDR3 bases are TGCGCCAGCAGCTTGGGACCGACTAGCGAAGAGACCCAGTACTTC. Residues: CASSLGPTSEETQYF.

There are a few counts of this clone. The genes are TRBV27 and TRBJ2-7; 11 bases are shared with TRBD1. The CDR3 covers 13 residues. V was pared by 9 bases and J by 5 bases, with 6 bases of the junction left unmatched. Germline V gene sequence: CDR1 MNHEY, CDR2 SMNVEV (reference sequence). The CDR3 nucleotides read TGTGCCAGTGGACAGGGGGCAGTGCACGAGCAGTACTTC. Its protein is CASGQGAVHEQYF.

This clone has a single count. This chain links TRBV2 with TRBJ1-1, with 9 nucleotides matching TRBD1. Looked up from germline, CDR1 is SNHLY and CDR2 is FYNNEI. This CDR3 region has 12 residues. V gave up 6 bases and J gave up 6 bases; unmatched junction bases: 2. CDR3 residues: CASRDRGPEAFF. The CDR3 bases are TGTGCCAGCAGGGACAGGGGACCTGAAGCTTTCTTT.

DNA of the CDR3: TGTGCCAGCAGCTTGGATGGAGGGGTCAACACTGAAGCTTTCTTT. It specifies CASSLDGGVNTEAFF. The chain recombines TRBV5-6 with TRBJ1-1; D may be TRBD1 (5 bases). Germline CDR1 and CDR2: SGHDT and YYEEEE. This CDR3 comprises 15 residues. Trimming removed 0 bases from V and 2 bases from J, with 11 bases in between. Variable domain in full (rest from reference TRBV5-6 and TRBJ1-1): DAGVTQSPTHLIKTRGQQVTLRCSPKSGHDTVSWYQQALGQGPQFIFQYYEEEERQRGNFPDRFSGHQFPNYSSELNVNALLLGDSALYLCASSLDGGVNTEAFFGQGTRLTVV.

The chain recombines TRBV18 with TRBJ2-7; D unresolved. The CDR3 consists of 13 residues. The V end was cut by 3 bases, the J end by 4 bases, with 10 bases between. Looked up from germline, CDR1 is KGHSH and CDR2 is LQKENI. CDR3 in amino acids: CASSPPEVYEQYF. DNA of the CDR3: TGTGCCAGCTCACCCCCTGAGGTGTACGAGCAGTACTTC.

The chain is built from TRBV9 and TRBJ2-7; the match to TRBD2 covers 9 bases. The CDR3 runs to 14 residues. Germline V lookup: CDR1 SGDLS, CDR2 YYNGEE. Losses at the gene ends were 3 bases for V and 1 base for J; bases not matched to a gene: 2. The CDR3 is CASSATSGSYEQYF. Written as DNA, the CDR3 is TGTGCCAGCAGCGCTACTAGCGGGTCCTACGAGCAGTACTTC.